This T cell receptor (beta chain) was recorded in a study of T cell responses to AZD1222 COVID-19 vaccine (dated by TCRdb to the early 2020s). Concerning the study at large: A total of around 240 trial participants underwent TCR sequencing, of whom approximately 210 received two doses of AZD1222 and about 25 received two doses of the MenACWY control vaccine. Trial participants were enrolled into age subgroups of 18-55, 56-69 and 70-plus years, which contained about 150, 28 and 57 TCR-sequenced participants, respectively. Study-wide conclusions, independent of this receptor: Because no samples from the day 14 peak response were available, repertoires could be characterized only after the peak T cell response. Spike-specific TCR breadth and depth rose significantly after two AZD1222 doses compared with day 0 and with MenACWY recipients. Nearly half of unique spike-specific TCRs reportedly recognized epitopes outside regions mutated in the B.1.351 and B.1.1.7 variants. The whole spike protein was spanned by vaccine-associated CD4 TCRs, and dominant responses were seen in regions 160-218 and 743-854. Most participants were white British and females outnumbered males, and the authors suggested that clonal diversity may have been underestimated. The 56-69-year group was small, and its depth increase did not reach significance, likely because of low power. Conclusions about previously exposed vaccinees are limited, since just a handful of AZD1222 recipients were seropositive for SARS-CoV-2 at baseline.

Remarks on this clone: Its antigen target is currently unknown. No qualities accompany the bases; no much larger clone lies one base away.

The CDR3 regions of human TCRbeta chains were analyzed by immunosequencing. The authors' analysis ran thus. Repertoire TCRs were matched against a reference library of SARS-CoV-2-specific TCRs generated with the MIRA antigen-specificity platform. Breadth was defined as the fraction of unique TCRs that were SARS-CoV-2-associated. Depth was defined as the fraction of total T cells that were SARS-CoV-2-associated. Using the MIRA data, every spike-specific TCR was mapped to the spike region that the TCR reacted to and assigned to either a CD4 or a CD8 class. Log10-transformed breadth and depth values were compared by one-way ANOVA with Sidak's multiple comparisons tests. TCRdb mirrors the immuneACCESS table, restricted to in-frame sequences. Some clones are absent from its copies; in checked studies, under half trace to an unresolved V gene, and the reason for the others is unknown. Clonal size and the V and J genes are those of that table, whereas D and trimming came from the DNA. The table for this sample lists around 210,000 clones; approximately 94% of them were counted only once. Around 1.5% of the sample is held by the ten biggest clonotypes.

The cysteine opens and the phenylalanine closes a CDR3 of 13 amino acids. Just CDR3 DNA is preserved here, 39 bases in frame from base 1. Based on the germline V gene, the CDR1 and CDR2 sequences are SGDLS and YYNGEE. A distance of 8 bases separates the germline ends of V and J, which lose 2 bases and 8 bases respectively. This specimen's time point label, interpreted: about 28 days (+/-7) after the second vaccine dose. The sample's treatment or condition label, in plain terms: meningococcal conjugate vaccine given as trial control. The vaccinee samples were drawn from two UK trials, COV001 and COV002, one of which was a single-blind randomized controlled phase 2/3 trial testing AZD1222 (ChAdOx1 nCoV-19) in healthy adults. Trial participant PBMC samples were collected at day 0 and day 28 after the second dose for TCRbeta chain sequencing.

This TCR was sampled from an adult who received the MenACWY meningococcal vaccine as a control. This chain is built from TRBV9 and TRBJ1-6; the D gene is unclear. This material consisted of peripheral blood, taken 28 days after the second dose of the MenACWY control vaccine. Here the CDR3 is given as CASSVGGDSPLHF. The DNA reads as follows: TGTGCCAGCAGCGTCGGCGGGGATTCACCCCTCCACTTT.